Listed below are T cell receptor beta chains from one sample, sequenced in a study of post-analysis software for immune sequencing data. TCRdb re-called the PCR reads through MiXCR, storing one row per CDR3 protein. Counted here are 600,000 to 750,000 distinct CDR3 sequences, 59% occurring once; the ten biggest clones make up around 11%. Source material: blood. These receptors were taken from a girl aged 2 to 9 with multiple sclerosis. The CDR3 runs from the conserved cysteine through the conserved F or W. D genes are given only for firm matches. Not all rows give a size; the values are once, few, many and, for expanded clones, a class.

J gene	V gene	D gene	clone size	CDR3 protein	CDR3 DNA
TRBJ2-7	TRBV3-1	-	-	CASSRTPGSYEQYF	TGTGCCAGCAGCCGAACCCCGGGGTCCTACGAGCAGTACTTC
TRBJ1-5	TRBV7-9	-	few	CASSPGPSFNREPVPQHF	TGTGCCAGCAGCCCGGGCCCCTCCTTCAACCGAGAACCGGTGCCCCAGCATTTT
TRBJ2-7	TRBV20-1	TRBD1	-	CSARFPGQGDEQYF	TGCAGTGCTAGATTTCCGGGACAGGGAGACGAGCAGTACTTC
TRBJ2-1	TRBV7-2	-	-	CASSLRSSGYEQFF	TGTGCCAGCAGCTTACGATCGTCAGGTTATGAGCAGTTCTTC
TRBJ2-5	TRBV7-2	-	-	CASSLAAQGGQETQYF	TGTGCCAGCAGCTTAGCGGCGCAGGGCGGACAAGAGACCCAGTACTTC
TRBJ2-3	TRBV11-2	-	-	CASSLEGSSTDTQYF	TGTGCCAGCAGCTTAGAAGGTTCTAGCACAGATACGCAGTATTTT
TRBJ2-3	TRBV10-2	TRBD2	-	CASSERTSVTDTQYF	TGCGCCAGCAGTGAGAGGACTAGCGTCACAGATACGCAGTATTTT
TRBJ1-2	TRBV29-1	-	-	CSVEWERHYGYTF	TGCAGCGTTGAATGGGAAAGGCACTATGGCTACACCTTC
TRBJ2-5	TRBV6-5	-	few	CASSPMQVTETQYF	TGTGCCAGCAGCCCGATGCAGGTGACGGAGACCCAGTACTTC
TRBJ2-7	TRBV4-2	-	-	CASSQIQGTVRDGVEQYF	TGTGCCAGCAGCCAGATTCAAGGAACTGTAAGGGACGGAGTCGAGCAGTACTTC
TRBJ2-1	TRBV7-2	-	-	CASSLRRQWRQFF	TGTGCCAGCAGCTTACGGAGACAATGGCGGCAGTTCTTC
TRBJ2-1	TRBV29-1	TRBD2	-	CSAGTSGRTYNEQFF	TGCAGCGCTGGGACTAGCGGGAGGACCTACAATGAGCAGTTCTTC
TRBJ1-1	TRBV9	-	-	CASSDRAGNTEAFF	TGTGCCAGCAGCGACAGGGCAGGGAACACTGAAGCTTTCTTT
TRBJ2-2	TRBV29-1	-	few	CSVVGDTNTGELFF	TGCAGCGTTGTGGGGGACACGAACACCGGGGAGCTGTTTTTT
TRBJ2-7	TRBV6-5	TRBD2	-	CASSLGTSGSNEQYF	TGTGCCAGCAGTCTCGGGACTAGCGGGAGTAACGAGCAGTACTTC
TRBJ2-7	TRBV20-1	TRBD2	-	CSARGWTSGRSGYEQYF	TGCAGTGCTAGAGGTTGGACTAGCGGGAGGTCGGGCTACGAGCAGTACTTC
TRBJ2-2	TRBV18	-	-	CASSPLDAPGELFF	TGTGCCAGCTCACCCTTGGACGCCCCCGGGGAGCTGTTTTTT
TRBJ2-1	TRBV7-9	-	-	CASSPLDEQFF	TGTGCCAGCAGCCCATTGGATGAGCAGTTCTTC
TRBJ2-5	TRBV11-3	-	-	CASSWIRTVTETQYF	TGTGCCAGCAGCTGGATTAGGACAGTCACCGAGACCCAGTACTTC
TRBJ1-4	TRBV12-3/TRBV12-4	-	few	CASSLNGRGGEKLFF	TGTGCCAGCAGTTTAAATGGCAGGGGAGGAGAAAAACTGTTTTTT
TRBJ2-5	TRBV6-5	-	few	CASSWDHGEQYF	TGTGCCAGCAGCTGGGATCACGGGGAGCAGTACTTC
TRBJ2-3	TRBV6-5	TRBD1	-	CASSYSTGTGASSTDTQYF	TGTGCCAGCAGTTACTCAACCGGGACAGGGGCTTCTAGCACAGATACGCAGTATTTT
TRBJ2-5	TRBV10-2	-	-	CASSDLGVRETQYF	TGCGCCAGCAGTGACTTAGGGGTACGGGAGACCCAGTACTTC
TRBJ2-7	TRBV5-1	-	-	CASSLDIIYEQYF	TGCGCCAGCAGCTTGGACATAATCTACGAGCAGTACTTC
TRBJ1-5	TRBV9	TRBD1	-	CASSLGQGNGQPQHF	TGTGCCAGCAGCTTGGGACAGGGGAATGGTCAGCCCCAGCATTTT
TRBJ2-7	TRBV20-1	-	-	CSARPGRSSYEQYF	TGCAGTGCTCGACCGGGACGAAGCTCCTACGAGCAGTACTTC
TRBJ2-5	TRBV13	-	-	CASSPRRREETQYF	TGTGCCAGCAGCCCCCGACGGAGGGAAGAGACCCAGTACTTC
TRBJ1-1	TRBV5-1	TRBD1	few	CASSLVGQLEMNTEAFF	TGCGCCAGCAGCTTGGTGGGACAGCTCGAGATGAACACTGAAGCTTTCTTT
TRBJ1-2	TRBV6-2/TRBV6-3	-	once	CASRNPLGTGYGYTF	TGTGCCAGCAGGAACCCACTGGGGACGGGCTATGGCTACACCTTC
TRBJ2-5	TRBV7-9	-	-	CASSFGIPIRPETQYF	TGTGCCAGCAGCTTTGGGATACCCATCCGACCCGAGACCCAGTACTTC
TRBJ2-5	TRBV11-2	-	few	CASSPTDNQETQYF	TGTGCCAGCAGCCCCACGGACAATCAAGAGACCCAGTACTTC
TRBJ2-1	TRBV12-3/TRBV12-4	-	-	CASSPDPSNEQFF	TGTGCCAGCAGTCCAGACCCTAGTAATGAGCAGTTCTTC
TRBJ2-3	TRBV29-1	TRBD1	-	CSVASGGNTQYF	TGCAGCGTGGCCTCAGGGGGCAATACGCAGTATTTT
TRBJ2-5	TRBV7-9	-	-	CASSWDLSEAQYF	TGTGCCAGCAGCTGGGATCTATCAGAGGCCCAGTACTTC
TRBJ2-1	TRBV20-1	-	-	CSARGASIDEQFF	TGCAGTGCTAGAGGAGCTAGCATAGATGAGCAGTTCTTC
TRBJ2-7	TRBV6-1	TRBD2	once	CASSGRTSGDYEQYF	TGTGCCAGCAGTGGGAGGACTAGCGGGGACTACGAGCAGTACTTC
TRBJ2-3	TRBV7-9	TRBD1	few	CASSSRGNTDTQYF	TGTGCCAGCAGCTCCAGGGGGAACACAGATACGCAGTATTTT
TRBJ2-2	TRBV6-6	-	-	CASSYRSSGELFF	TGTGCCAGCAGTTACCGATCATCAGGGGAGCTGTTTTTT
TRBJ2-5	TRBV20-1	TRBD1	-	CGAREDRAQETQYF	TGCGGTGCTAGGGAGGACAGGGCTCAAGAGACCCAGTACTTC
TRBJ1-5	TRBV29-1	-	-	CSVDAGADQPQHF	TGCAGCGTGGATGCCGGAGCTGATCAGCCCCAGCATTTT
TRBJ2-1	TRBV4-3	-	-	CASSQDRLDNEQFF	TGCGCCAGCAGCCAAGACAGGTTGGATAATGAGCAGTTCTTC
TRBJ2-7	TRBV10-2	-	-	CASSESRLGPYEQYF	TGCGCCAGCAGTGAGTCGAGACTAGGGCCCTACGAGCAGTACTTC
TRBJ2-2	TRBV29-1	TRBD1	-	CSVPGTGETGERFF	TGCAGCGTCCCCGGGACAGGGGAAACCGGGGAGCGGTTTTTT
TRBJ2-3	TRBV6-5	TRBD1	-	CASSYWERRDRGPDTQYF	TGTGCCAGCAGTTACTGGGAGCGCCGGGACAGGGGCCCAGATACGCAGTATTTT
TRBJ2-5	TRBV5-1	TRBD2	-	CASSLIEAGAETQYF	TGCGCCAGCAGCTTGATTGAAGCGGGAGCAGAGACCCAGTACTTC
TRBJ2-1	TRBV20-1	TRBD2	few	CSASVLGAGVNNEQFF	TGCAGTGCTAGTGTCCTAGGTGCGGGGGTAAACAATGAGCAGTTCTTC
TRBJ2-5	TRBV4-1	TRBD2	-	CASSQEGTSGSSETQYF	TGCGCCAGCAGCCAAGAAGGGACTAGCGGGAGTTCGGAGACCCAGTACTTC
TRBJ1-1	TRBV30	TRBD1	few	CAWSVRGDSSLNTEAFF	TGTGCCTGGAGTGTACGGGGGGACAGTTCGCTGAACACTGAAGCTTTCTTT
TRBJ1-2	TRBV27	TRBD1	-	CASSQDRANHGYTF	TGTGCCAGCAGCCAAGACAGGGCCAACCATGGCTACACCTTC
TRBJ1-1	TRBV7-3	TRBD1	-	CASSAQGAGTEAFF	TGTGCCAGCAGCGCACAGGGGGCCGGCACTGAAGCTTTCTTT
TRBJ1-5	TRBV2	-	once	CASSPELTGYSNQPQHF	TGTGCCAGCAGTCCTGAGCTCACAGGGTATAGCAATCAGCCCCAGCATTTT
TRBJ2-7	TRBV7-2	-	few	CASSLGVGYEQYF	TGTGCCAGCAGCTTAGGGGTGGGCTACGAGCAGTACTTC
TRBJ2-1	TRBV5-1	TRBD2	-	CASTPGGDSNEQFF	TGCGCCAGCACACCCGGGGGGGATAGCAATGAGCAGTTCTTC
TRBJ1-1	TRBV12-3/TRBV12-4	-	-	CASSAQVKTEAFF	TGTGCCAGCAGTGCCCAGGTTAAGACTGAAGCTTTCTTT
TRBJ2-2	TRBV27	TRBD2	-	CASSPNFPGLAGAWNTGELFF	TGTGCCAGCAGTCCGAACTTCCCAGGACTAGCGGGAGCCTGGAACACCGGGGAGCTGTTTTTT